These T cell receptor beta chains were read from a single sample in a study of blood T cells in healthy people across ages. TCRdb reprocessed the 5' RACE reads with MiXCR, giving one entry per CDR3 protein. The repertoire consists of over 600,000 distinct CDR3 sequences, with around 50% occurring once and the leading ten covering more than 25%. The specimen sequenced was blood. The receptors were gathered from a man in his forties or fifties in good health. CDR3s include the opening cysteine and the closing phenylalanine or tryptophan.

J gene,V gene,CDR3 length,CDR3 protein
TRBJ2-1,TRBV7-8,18,CASSLTTTGTGVTYEQFF
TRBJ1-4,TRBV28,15,CASRFSGTGGEKLFF
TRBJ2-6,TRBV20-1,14,CSARPGIGANVLTF
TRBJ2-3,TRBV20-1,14,CSASGKLSTDTQYF
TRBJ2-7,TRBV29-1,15,CSVEGGGRGLGEQYF
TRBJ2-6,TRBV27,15,CASSSRGAGANVLTF
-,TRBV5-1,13,CASSLADSETQYF
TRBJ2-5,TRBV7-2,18,CACSPRGGGQGVQETQYF
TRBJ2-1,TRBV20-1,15,CSATLGAGGGPRQFF
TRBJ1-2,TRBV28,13,CASKGAGEYGYTF
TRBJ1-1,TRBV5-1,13,CASSLAFVEEAFF
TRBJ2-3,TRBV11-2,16,CASSLNTGSPTDTQYF
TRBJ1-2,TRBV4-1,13,CASSQDLDYGYTF
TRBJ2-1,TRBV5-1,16,CASSSFRTGAYNEQFF
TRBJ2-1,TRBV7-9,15,CASSSNTGSYNEQFF
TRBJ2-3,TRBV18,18,CASSPPGTSGENTDTQYF
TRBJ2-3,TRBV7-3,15,CASSSTGGSTDTQYF
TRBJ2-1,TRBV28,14,CASRGGGTHNEQFF
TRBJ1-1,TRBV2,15,CASSRDRLMNTEAFF
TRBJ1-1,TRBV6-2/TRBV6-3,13,CASSRRGNTEAFF
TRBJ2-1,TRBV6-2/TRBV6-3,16,CASSYPTSGTRNEQFF
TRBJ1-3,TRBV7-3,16,CASSLDPSGAGNTIYF
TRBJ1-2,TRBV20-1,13,CSAQGDRSYGYTF
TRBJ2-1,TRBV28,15,CASSFGSREPPEQFF
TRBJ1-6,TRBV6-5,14,CASSYRSGDSPLHF
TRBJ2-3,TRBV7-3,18,CASSRVGASGPSTDTQYF
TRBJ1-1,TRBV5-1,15,CASSFLQASNTEAFF
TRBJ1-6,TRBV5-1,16,CASSLVPTDNNSPLHF
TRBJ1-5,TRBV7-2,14,CASSFQNSNQPQHF
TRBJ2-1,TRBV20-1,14,CSARPGLAAYEQFF
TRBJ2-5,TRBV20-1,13,CSAAHENQETQYF
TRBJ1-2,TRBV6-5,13,CASSYDRNYGYTF
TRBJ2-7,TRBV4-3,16,CASSQEGPRKTYEQYF
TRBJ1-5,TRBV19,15,CASRLEDREGQPQHF
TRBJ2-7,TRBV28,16,CASSFNLGLAGYEQYF
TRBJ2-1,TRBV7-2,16,CASSLGDRGIHNEQFF
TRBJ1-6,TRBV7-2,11,CASSLASPLHF
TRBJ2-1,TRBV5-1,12,CASSDGQNEQFF
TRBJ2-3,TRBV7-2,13,CAGVGVGTDTQYF
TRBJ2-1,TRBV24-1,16,CVSSDSGPRTYNEQFF
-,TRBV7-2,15,CASRPGVAGFYEQYF
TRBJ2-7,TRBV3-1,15,CASSQDVTANNEQYF
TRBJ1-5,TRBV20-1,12,CSARSGDQPQHF